These 16 T cell receptor beta chains share one sample of origin, sequenced in a study of cytomegalovirus exposure and HLA in healthy donors. The protocol was immunoSEQ multiplex PCR, while the TCRdb copy is restricted to in-frame clones and leaves out a portion. This sample carries 100,000 to 150,000 clones, about 96% of them seen once, and the ten largest clones take 1.5% to 2%. Input material: PBMCs. These receptors came from a man between 18 and 35 years old in good health and CMV-seronegative.

V usage is TRBV19 and J usage is TRBJ2-7; D gene unclear. The CDR3 has 12 amino acids. Germline lookup yields CDR1 LNHDA and CDR2 SQIVND (reference sequence). V was clipped by 5 bases and J by 3 bases, with 8 bases between them. The CDR3 nucleotides are TGTGCCAGTAGTCCCGACTTCTACGAGCAGTACTTC. Its protein product is CASSPDFYEQYF. Combining the CDR3 with reference TRBV19 and TRBJ2-7 gives the whole variable domain DGGITQSPKYLFRKEGQNVTLSCEQNLNHDAMYWYRQDPGQGLRLIYYSQIVNDFQKGDIAEGYSVSREKKESFPLTVTSAQKNPTAFYLCASSPDFYEQYFGPGTRLTVT.

The chain carries TRBV18 and TRBJ1-1; D call uncertain. The CDR3 contains 13 residues. V gave up 2 bases and J gave up 4 bases, with 8 bases separating them. CDR1 and CDR2 (germline): KGHSH, LQKENI. The chain's CDR3 is CASSPSRSTEAFF. CDR3 in DNA: TGTGCCAGCTCACCATCCCGTAGCACTGAAGCTTTCTTT.

The chain couples TRBV7-9 to TRBJ2-3, with D maybe TRBD2 (5 bases). Germline V CDR1 and CDR2: SEHNR, FQNEAQ (reference sequence). The CDR3 totals 16 residues. V lost 5 bases to trimming and J lost 4 bases, with 19 bases between them. This CDR3 reads CASSPGLVTYADTQYF. The DNA of the CDR3 is TGTGCCAGCAGCCCCGGACTCGTAACTTACGCAGATACGCAGTATTTT.

The CDR3 is CASSQDSRGNYGYTF. The DNA for the CDR3 is TGCGCCAGCAGCCAAGATTCCAGGGGCAACTATGGCTACACCTTC. This chain joins TRBV4-3 and TRBJ1-2, with D maybe TRBD1 (6 bases). Germline CDR1 is LGHNA and CDR2 is YSLEER. Trimming removed 0 bases from V and 2 bases from J, with 10 bases in between. The CDR3 sequence is 15 residues long.

V usage is TRBV4-1 and J usage is TRBJ2-1, with D possibly matching TRBD1 (6 bases). The CDR3 contains 16 residues. V lost 3 bases and J 10 bases, leaving 22 bases between the germline ends. Per the germline V gene, CDR1 is MGHRA and CDR2 is YSYEKL. The CDR3 nucleotides are TGCGCCAGCAGCCAGGCCCTACCACAGGGTAGAAGGGAGCAGTTCTTC. It codes for CASSQALPQGRREQFF.

This clone has only one observation. The chain couples TRBV11-1 to TRBJ2-1; 9 nucleotides line up with TRBD2. V gave up 5 bases and J gave up 6 bases; unmatched junction bases: 11. Germline CDR1 is SGHAT and CDR2 is FQDESV (reference sequence). The CDR3 covers 16 residues. The CDR3 DNA reads as TGTGCCAGCAGCAGATACGGGACTAGCTATGGCAATGAGCAGTTCTTC. Protein product: CASSRYGTSYGNEQFF.

Written as DNA, the CDR3 is TGTGCCAGCAGCGCTGGGGGCGGGAGGGCCTTCCCGCTCGAGCAGTACTTC. This gives the protein CASSAGGGRAFPLEQYF. This rearrangement joins TRBV7-2 to TRBJ2-7; 9 bases are shared with TRBD2. Germline assignment: CDR1 SGHTA and CDR2 FQGNSA. CDR3 length equals 17 residues. The J segment lost 6 bases and the V segment lost 5 bases, leaving 17 bases of the junction unmatched.

The CDR3 loop is CASSLDRAYNEQFF. CDR3 bases: TGCGCCAGCAGCTTGGACAGGGCGTACAATGAGCAGTTCTTC. This chain uses TRBV5-1 with TRBJ2-1; tentative D call: TRBD1 (6 bases). Per germline, CDR1 SGHRS and CDR2 YFSETQ. V dropped 0 bases and J dropped 4 bases, with 8 bases sitting between them. The CDR3 spans 14 residues.

V is TRBV7-2 and J is TRBJ2-7; weak D call: TRBD1 (5 bases). CDR3 length: 15 amino acids. V was pared by 1 base and J by 1 base, with 11 bases between. CDR1 and CDR2 (germline): SGHTA, FQGNSA. The CDR3 nucleotides read TGTGCCAGCAGCTTAGATCCAGGGCTTTCCTACGAGCAGTACTTC. This gives the protein CASSLDPGLSYEQYF.

In DNA form, the CDR3 reads TGCGCCAGCAGCCAAGATTTCAGGACCTACGAGCAGTACTTC. This codes for CASSQDFRTYEQYF. The chain employs TRBV4-1 and TRBJ2-7, with D hard to call. Trimming took 0 bases from V and 2 from J, leaving 8 bases between them. The CDR3 loop spans 14 amino acids. The germline V gene encodes CDR1 MGHRA and CDR2 YSYEKL.

The rearrangement uses TRBV4-3 and TRBJ2-1; D is unclear. The CDR3 extends over 18 amino acids. With 1 base removed from V and 0 bases from J, the gap between germline ends came to 16 bases. In germline, CDR1 is LGHNA, CDR2 YSLEER. This CDR3 reads CASSQGYSALPSYNEQFF. The CDR3, as DNA: TGCGCCAGCAGCCAAGGCTATTCAGCGCTCCCCTCCTACAATGAGCAGTTCTTC.

V gene TRBV30 combines with J gene TRBJ1-2; no clear D gene. Germline assignment: CDR1 GTSNPN and CDR2 SVGIG (reference sequence). Trimming removed 1 base from V and 5 bases from J, with 5 bases in between. There are 11 residues in the CDR3. The CDR3 region is CAWSGIYGYTF. Here the CDR3 DNA reads TGTGCCTGGAGTGGTATTTATGGCTACACCTTC.

The J gene is TRBJ1-1, the V gene TRBV27; D ambiguous. The V end was cut by 6 bases, the J end by 7 bases, with 18 bases between. The CDR3 has 14 residues. Germline loops: CDR1 MNHEY, CDR2 SMNVEV (reference sequence). CDR3 in DNA: TGTGCCAGCAGCGCCAATAGCGGACTGATTGAAGCTTTCTTT. It specifies CASSANSGLIEAFF.

V gene TRBV6-5 combines with J gene TRBJ1-5; 8 bases map to TRBD1. The CDR3 has 14 amino acids. Trimming cost V 4 bases and J 3 bases; bases outside gene matches: 2. Germline loops: CDR1 MNHEY, CDR2 SVGAGI. The CDR3 region is CASSWTGFNQPQHF. In DNA, the CDR3 is TGTGCCAGCAGTTGGACAGGGTTCAATCAGCCCCAGCATTTT.

V usage is TRBV30 and J usage is TRBJ2-1; the match to TRBD2 covers 10 bases. CDR3 length equals 15 residues. Per germline, CDR1 GTSNPN and CDR2 SVGIG (reference sequence). V trimming: 0 bases; J trimming: 8 bases; junction bases outside the gene matches: 7. CDR3 coding DNA: TGTGCCTGGAGTGTAGCGGGAGGGCCGAGGGATGAGCAGTTCTTC. It codes for CAWSVAGGPRDEQFF.

The rearrangement links TRBV27 to TRBJ2-7; D unclear. Between the trimmed V and J ends, which lost 2 bases and 3 bases, there was a span of 8 bases. Looked up from germline, CDR1 is MNHEY and CDR2 is SMNVEV (reference sequence). This CDR3 contains 13 residues. The CDR3 nucleotides are TGTGCCAGCAGTTTAAGTAACAGCTACGAGCAGTACTTC. This translates into CASSLSNSYEQYF.